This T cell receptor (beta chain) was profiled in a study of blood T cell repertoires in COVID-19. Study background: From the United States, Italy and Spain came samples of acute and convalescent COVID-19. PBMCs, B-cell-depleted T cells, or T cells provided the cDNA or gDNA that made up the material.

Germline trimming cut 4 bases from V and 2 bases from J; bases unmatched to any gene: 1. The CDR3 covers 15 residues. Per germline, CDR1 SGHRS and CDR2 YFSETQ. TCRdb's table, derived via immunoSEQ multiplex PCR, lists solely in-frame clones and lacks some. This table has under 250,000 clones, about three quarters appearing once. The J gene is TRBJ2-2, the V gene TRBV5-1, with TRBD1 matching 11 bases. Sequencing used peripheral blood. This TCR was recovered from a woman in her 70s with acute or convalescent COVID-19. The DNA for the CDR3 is TGCGCCAGCAGCCGGACAGGGGGCAACACCGGGGAGCTGTTTTTT. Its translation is CASSRTGGNTGELFF.